The present T cell receptor beta chain was sequenced within a study of cytomegalovirus exposure and HLA in healthy donors. Study-level findings and limits: According to the study, around 150 TCR beta chains were cytomegalovirus-associated.

60 Vbeta and 13 Jbeta primers were used in PCR. TCRdb keeps only in-frame clones here, not all; method: immunoSEQ multiplex PCR. The repertoire has over 200,000 clones, about two thirds of them found once; the top ten carry roughly 2.5%. Germline V gives CDR1 MNHEY, CDR2 SVGAGI. The CDR3 covers 15 residues. About this clone itself: Its antigen is unknown. At one end the junction does not follow the germline gene, possibly because of a read error.

Sequenced sample: PBMCs. The V call is TRBV6-5, the J call TRBJ1-2, with D hard to call. The TCR sequence derives from a man aged 35 to 55 in good health and CMV-seropositive. Here the CDR3 reads CASSPLFGTNYGYPF. The CDR3 DNA sequence: TGTGCCAGCAGCCCCCTTTTCGGAACCAACTATGGCTACCCCTTC.